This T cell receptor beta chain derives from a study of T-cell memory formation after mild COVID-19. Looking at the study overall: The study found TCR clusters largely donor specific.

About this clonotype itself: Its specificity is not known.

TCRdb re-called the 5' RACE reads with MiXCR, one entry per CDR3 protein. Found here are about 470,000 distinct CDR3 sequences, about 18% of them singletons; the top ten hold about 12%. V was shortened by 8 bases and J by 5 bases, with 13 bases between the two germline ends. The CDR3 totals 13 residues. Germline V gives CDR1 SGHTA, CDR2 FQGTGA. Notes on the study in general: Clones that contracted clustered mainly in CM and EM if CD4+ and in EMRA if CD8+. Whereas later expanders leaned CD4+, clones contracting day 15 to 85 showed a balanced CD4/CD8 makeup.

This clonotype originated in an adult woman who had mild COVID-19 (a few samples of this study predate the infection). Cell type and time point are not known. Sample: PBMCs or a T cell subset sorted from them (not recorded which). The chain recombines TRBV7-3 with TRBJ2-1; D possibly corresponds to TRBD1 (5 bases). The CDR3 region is CASGATLDNEQFF. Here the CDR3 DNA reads TGTGCCAGCGGGGCTACCTTGGACAATGAGCAGTTCTTC.